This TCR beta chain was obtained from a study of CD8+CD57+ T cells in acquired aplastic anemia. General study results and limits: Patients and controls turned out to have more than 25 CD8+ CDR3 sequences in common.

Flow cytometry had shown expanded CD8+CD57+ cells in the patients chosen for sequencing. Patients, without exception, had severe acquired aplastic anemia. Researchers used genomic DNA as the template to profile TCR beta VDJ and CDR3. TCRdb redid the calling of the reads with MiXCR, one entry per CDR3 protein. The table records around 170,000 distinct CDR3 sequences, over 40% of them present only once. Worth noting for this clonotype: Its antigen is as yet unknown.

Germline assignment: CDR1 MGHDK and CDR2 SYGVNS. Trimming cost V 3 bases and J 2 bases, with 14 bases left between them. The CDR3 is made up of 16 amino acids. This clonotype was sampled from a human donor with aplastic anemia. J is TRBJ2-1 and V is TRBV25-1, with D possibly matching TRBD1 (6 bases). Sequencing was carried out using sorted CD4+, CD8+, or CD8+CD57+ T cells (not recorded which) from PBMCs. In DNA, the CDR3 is TGTGCCAGCAGTGACATCAAGAGGGGGACCTACAATGAGCAGTTCTTC. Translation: CASSDIKRGTYNEQFF.